This TCR beta chain emerged from a study of blood T cell repertoires in COVID-19 (dated by TCRdb to the early 2020s). With regard to the full study: Samples from collaborators originated in the United States, Italy and Spain and spanned both the acute and convalescent phases of COVID-19. Nearly every sample came with metadata listing a de-identified subject ID, COVID-19 status, age in years and sex. The prospective study material was composed of cDNA or gDNA derived from T cells, B-cell-depleted T cells, or PBMCs. Deeply sampled blood TCRbeta repertoires from subjects exposed to, actively infected with, or recovered from COVID-19 were included in the dataset. A freely available public database, intended as a resource for researchers studying the immune response to SARS-CoV-2, is where the repertoires were released. Where available, HLA class I and class II types were taken from metadata supplied by the sample provider and were not determined by assay-based typing. Samples came from the ongoing ImmuneRACE study (first 160 participants) plus 1,254 subjects from 6 global collaborators.

Turning to this clone: The specificity of this receptor is unknown. No per-base quality is available; no much larger clone lies one base away.

What the authors observed across the whole study: Clinical and demographic metadata were provided uncurated, with the amount varying by source and participant.

At one collaborating source in Seattle, patients were enrolled during active infection and were followed longitudinally through the course of disease. Each collaborating institution followed its own protocols to collect whole blood in K2EDTA tubes. For TCRbeta analysis, collaborator samples were shipped as frozen whole blood, as isolated PBMCs, or as DNA extracted from either sample type. Including the terminal cysteine and phenylalanine, the CDR3 comprises 15 residues. Just the 45-base CDR3 DNA is kept, in frame starting at base 1. Via the germline V gene, CDR1 is MGHDK and CDR2 SYGVNS. V is trimmed back by 1 base and J by 9 bases, and the junction contains 5 bases that no gene match accounts for. TCRbeta CDR3 regions were amplified from genomic DNA using the immunoSEQ Assay, a bias-controlled multiplex PCR. Turning to the authors' computational methods: Nucleated cell counts per sample were estimated from amplification of reference gene primers within the assay. To quantify the absolute abundance of each unique TCRbeta CDR3 rearrangement, sequence reads were collapsed and filtered. For each sample, productive Simpson clonality was calculated as the square root of Simpson's diversity index across productive rearrangements. Held by TCRdb, this immuneACCESS table contains in-frame sequences only and omits some clones. Under half of the omission traces to an unresolved V gene where checked; the cause of the rest is unknown. That table gives V, J and clone size, and the DNA gave D and trimming. This sample has roughly 180,000 clones in its table, and more than 75% of those were observed once. 5% to 6% of the sample is in the top ten clones.

The sequencing input was peripheral blood. The receptor was isolated from a woman aged 50 to 60 with COVID-19, enrolled during active disease. Recombination connected TRBV25-1 to TRBJ1-6; 8 of the junction bases match TRBD1. The CDR3 here reads CASSEFGTGGSPLHF. The base sequence is TGTGCCAGCAGTGAATTTGGGACAGGAGGTTCACCCCTCCACTTT.